This T cell receptor beta chain was captured by sequencing in a study of blood T cell repertoires in COVID-19. This table comes from immunoSEQ multiplex PCR, and its TCRdb copy is limited to in-frame clones, with some not included. Of around 220,000 clones in the sample, over 80% were seen once. The germline V gene has CDR1 SGHRS and CDR2 YFSETQ. There are 14 residues in the CDR3. After removal of 2 bases from V and 4 bases from J, the junction contained 6 bases not matched to a gene. This clone occurred once. The gene calls are TRBV5-1 and TRBJ2-7; TRBD2 aligns across 7 bases. Source material: PBMCs or T cells enriched from blood (not recorded which). The sequence was collected from a young woman who had recovered from COVID-19. The CDR3 region is CASSFTGLVYEQYF. The CDR3 coding sequence is TGCGCCAGCAGCTTTACCGGACTAGTTTACGAGCAGTACTTC.